This T cell receptor beta chain was captured in a study of a mutant IDH1 vaccine in newly diagnosed glioma. Study details: Treated patients, averaging about 40 years, were roughly 62% male and around 38% female. Therapy received beforehand was radiotherapy, temozolomide, or both, with most patients given both. Findings and limits, study-wide: Under 95% of patients showed vaccine-induced immune responses across multiple MHC alleles.

The CDR3 runs to 14 residues. V shed 7 bases and J shed 1 base, with 13 bases lying between them. Germline lookup yields CDR1 PRHDT and CDR2 FYEKMQ (reference sequence). Time point noted: baseline, week 1 (first vaccination visit). Treatment reported: pre-vaccination baseline after standard-of-care therapy. Donors' newly diagnosed IDH1-mutant WHO grade 3 or 4 astrocytomas lacked nuclear ATRX. About this clone: No antigen is known for it.

Method: immunoSEQ multiplex PCR; TCRdb's copy keeps in-frame clones and lacks some. Of tens of thousands of clones in the sample, about 80% were seen once. V gene TRBV13 combines with J gene TRBJ1-1; no reliable D call. The clonotype comes from a woman aged 40 to 55 with glioma. Sequenced here: PBMCs, sampled from a glioma patient treated with radiotherapy, temozolomide or both. The CDR3 DNA sequence: TGTGCCAGCACCAATAACTACCGGAACACTGAAGCTTTCTTT. It specifies CASTNNYRNTEAFF.